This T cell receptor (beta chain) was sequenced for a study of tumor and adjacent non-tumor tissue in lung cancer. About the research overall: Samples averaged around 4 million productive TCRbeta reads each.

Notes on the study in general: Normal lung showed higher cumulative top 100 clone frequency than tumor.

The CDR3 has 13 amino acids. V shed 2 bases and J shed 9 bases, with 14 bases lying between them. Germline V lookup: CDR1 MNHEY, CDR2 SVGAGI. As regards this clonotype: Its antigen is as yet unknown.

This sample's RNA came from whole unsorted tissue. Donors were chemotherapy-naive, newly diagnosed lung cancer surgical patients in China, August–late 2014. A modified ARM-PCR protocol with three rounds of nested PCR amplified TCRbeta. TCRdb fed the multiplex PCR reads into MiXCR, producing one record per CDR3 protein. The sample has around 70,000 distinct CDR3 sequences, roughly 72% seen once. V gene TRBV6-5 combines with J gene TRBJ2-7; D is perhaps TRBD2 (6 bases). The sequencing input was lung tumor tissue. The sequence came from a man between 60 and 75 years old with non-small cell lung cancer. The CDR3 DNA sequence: TGTGCCAGCAGTTACAGCCGGGAGTGTGGGCAGTACTTC. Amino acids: CASSYSRECGQYF.